Sequencing of this T cell receptor (beta chain) was carried out in a study of cytomegalovirus exposure and HLA in healthy donors. The overall study: The roughly 670 first-cohort repertoires shared a platform with the approximately 110 validation repertoires, as reported in a later analysis.

Only in-frame clones appear in the TCRdb table, and some are missing; sequencing was by immunoSEQ multiplex PCR. The table shows hundreds of thousands of clones, with 75% to 90% occurring only once. Study results and caveats: The classifier, whose performance was assessed in both the original and validation cohorts, reportedly diagnosed cytomegalovirus status with high specificity and sensitivity.

The donors formed part of the roughly 120-subject validation cohort, distinct from the approximately 630-subject first cohort. Of note for this clone: Its specificity is unknown.

The material sequenced was PBMCs. The sequence was collected from a woman in her 30s in good health and CMV-seropositive.

The CDR3 nucleotides are TGTGCCAGCAGTGAAGCGGGGCGGAGTGAAAAACTGTTTTTT. This sequence encodes CASSEAGRSEKLFF. This sequence joins TRBV6-1 and TRBJ1-4; possibly TRBD1 for D (5 bases). Germline lookup yields CDR1 MNHNS and CDR2 SASEGT. The CDR3 sequence is 14 residues long. Trimming took off 0 bases at V and 7 bases at J, with 9 bases between the two ends.